These 7 T cell receptor beta chains came from one sample sequenced in a study of blood T cell repertoires in COVID-19. Here immunoSEQ multiplex PCR was the method, and the copy in TCRdb shows in-frame clones only, minus some. The sample includes roughly 180,000 clones, 75% to 90% seen only once; the top ten take around 6.2%. Sequences were obtained from PBMCs or T cells enriched from blood (not recorded which). Every receptor here comes from a man aged 35-49 years who had recovered from COVID-19.

The CDR3 DNA reads TGTGCCAGTATCTCCGGGTCCGGGGCCAACGTCCTGACTTTC. Amino acids: CASISGSGANVLTF. The V gene is TRBV19, the J gene TRBJ2-6, with D hard to call. Germline-derived CDR1 and CDR2 are LNHDA and SQIVND (reference sequence). This CDR3 region has 14 residues. V gave up 7 bases and J gave up 4 bases, with 11 bases separating them.

J is TRBJ1-6 and V is TRBV5-1; TRBD1 matches at 8 bases. Unmatched junction bases numbered 13, after V lost 3 bases and J lost 8 bases. This CDR3 contains 17 residues. Germline V lookup: CDR1 SGHRS, CDR2 YFSETQ. The CDR3 DNA follows: TGCGCCAGCAGCTATGGACAGGGTCGTTCTAAGGATTCACCCCTCCACTTT. It is translated as CASSYGQGRSKDSPLHF.

Comments on this clone: At one end, the junction sequence differs from germline, possibly due to a read error. The chain links TRBV6-1 to TRBJ1-4; 10 bases are a match to TRBD1. This CDR3 region has 17 residues. Looked up from germline, CDR1 is MNHNS and CDR2 is SASEGT. Written as DNA, the CDR3 is TGTGCCAGCAGGGAAGGGACAGGGGAGGTTGGGGATGAAAAACTGTTTTTT. Residues: CASREGTGEVGDEKLFF.

The chain couples TRBV12-3 or TRBV12-4 to TRBJ1-2; maybe TRBD1 (6 bases). The CDR3 totals 13 residues. Trimming removed 3 bases at V and 4 bases at J, with 9 bases between. CDR3 loop: CASSFGQLYGYTF. The CDR3 DNA sequence: TGTGCCAGCAGTTTCGGACAGCTCTATGGCTACACCTTC.

J is TRBJ1-2 and V is TRBV23-1; TRBD1 aligns across 7 bases. TRBV23-1 counts as an open reading frame of uncertain function. The V segment lost 0 bases and the J segment 5 bases; nucleotides outside the gene matches: 9. This CDR3 is built from 16 residues. This CDR3 is CASSQSVGGPSYGYTF. In nucleotides, the CDR3 is TGCGCCAGCAGTCAATCGGTAGGGGGCCCTTCTTATGGCTACACCTTC.

Of note for this clone: The conserved phenylalanine or tryptophan is not found at the CDR3 terminus, so this likely reflects a read error. No DNA is shown, since the ends of the CDR3 on it are uncertain; the CDR3 is the one TCRdb lists. The CDR3 sequence is CASSLGTSELVFG. The V and J genes are TRBV3-1 (or the pseudogene TRBV3-2) and TRBJ2-7; no check of the table's D call, TRBD2, against the DNA was made. The CDR3 totals 13 residues, both ends included. Germline V lookup: CDR1 LGHDT, CDR2 YNNKEL (reference sequence).

V is TRBV28 and J is TRBJ1-5; tentative D call: TRBD1 (5 bases). Germline CDR1 is MDHEN and CDR2 is SYDVKM. V was cut by 7 bases and J by 7 bases, with 11 bases left in between. This CDR3 is built from 12 residues. The CDR3 sequence is CASNPGKQPQHF. The CDR3 nucleotides are TGTGCCAGCAACCCAGGGAAGCAGCCCCAGCATTTT.